This TCR beta chain was obtained from a study of cytomegalovirus exposure and HLA in healthy donors. Study context: Genetic ancestry analysis placed more than 80% of the roughly 400 donors that were genotyped in the Caucasian-associated cluster. Study-level findings and limits: CMV antigen specificity was confirmed in vitro for a few CMV-associated chains.

The PCR was carried out with 60 Vbeta primers and 13 Jbeta primers. Clones were sequenced by immunoSEQ multiplex PCR, and TCRdb holds only the in-frame ones, with some missing. The data hold approximately 180,000 clones, with over 60% observed a single time. Trimming removed 4 bases at V and 3 bases at J, with 9 bases between. Germline V gives CDR1 SGHDN, CDR2 FVKESK. CDR3 length equals 13 residues. Points on this clone: Antigen unknown.

This clonotype was sampled from a man in his forties in good health and CMV-seropositive. The gene calls are TRBV14 and TRBJ1-2; possible D gene TRBD1, 6 bases. The sequenced sample was PBMCs. The CDR3 loop reads CASSPGQYYGYTF. In nucleotides, the CDR3 is TGTGCCAGCAGCCCCGGACAGTACTATGGCTACACCTTC.